The text below deals with one T cell receptor (beta chain). Relative to the germline gene, one junction end is altered; a read error may explain this. The sample belongs to a study of blood T cell repertoires in COVID-19. In the study's own analysis: Estimation of nucleated cell counts relied on the amplification of reference gene primers. Method: immunoSEQ multiplex PCR; TCRdb's copy keeps in-frame clones and lacks some. The V and J calls and clone size come from that table; D and trimming were worked out from the DNA. The repertoire holds a few hundred thousand clones, with 70% to 90% as singletons. Patients at the Seattle site were enrolled during active infection and followed longitudinally. The length of the CDR3 is 13 residues. Germline CDR1 is SGHKS and CDR2 is YYEKEE (reference sequence).

Sequences were obtained from peripheral blood. The clonotype comes from a man younger than 35 with COVID-19, enrolled during active disease. This sequence joins TRBV5-5 and TRBJ2-7, with 7 bases identical to TRBD2. For the CDR3, the DNA is TGTGCCAGCGAGCTTGGGAATCGCGGGAGACCGTCTTTC. Translated, it gives CASELGNRGRPSF.